One sample yielded the 13 T cell receptor beta chains listed below, sequenced in a study of early T cells in non-severe SARS-CoV-2 infection. TCRdb recomputed calls from the 5' RACE reads with MiXCR, one row per CDR3 protein. The repertoire holds 20,000 to 30,000 distinct CDR3 sequences, with around 5.1% as singletons. The specimen was whole blood. These receptors were taken from an adult who was a healthcare worker with PCR-confirmed SARS-CoV-2 infection or an uninfected control (not recorded which).

This clonotype came up a few times. The rearrangement joins TRBV29-1 to TRBJ1-1; D not resolved. Deletions cut 2 bases from V and 0 bases from J, with 7 bases between. CDR1 SQVTM and CDR2 ANQGSEA come from the germline V gene. This CDR3 spans 13 amino acids. The CDR3 loop reads CSVEYAMNTEAFF. CDR3 coding DNA: TGCAGCGTTGAATATGCGATGAACACTGAAGCTTTCTTT.

There are many counts of this clonotype. The rearrangement uses TRBV27 and TRBJ2-7, with no clear D. Looked up from germline, CDR1 is MNHEY and CDR2 is SMNVEV (reference sequence). V lost 3 bases and J lost 3, with 15 bases in between. This CDR3 spans 15 amino acids. CDR3 amino acids: CASSFIGTNHYEQYF. The CDR3 coding sequence is TGTGCCAGCAGTTTTATCGGAACCAATCACTACGAGCAGTACTTC.

This clonotype was counted at least ten times. The V and J genes are TRBV18 and TRBJ2-2, with unresolved D. Trimming left V 1 base short and J 2 bases short, with 14 bases between. Germline V gene sequence: CDR1 KGHSH, CDR2 LQKENI. This CDR3 comprises 17 residues. In DNA form, the CDR3 reads TGTGCCAGCTCACCACGATCAAGCGCCGTAAACACCGGGGAGCTGTTTTTT. This gives the protein CASSPRSSAVNTGELFF.

This clonotype was recorded at least ten times. J is TRBJ2-2 and V is TRBV7-6, with 7 positions matching TRBD2. J was trimmed by 7 bases and V by 3 bases; bases with no gene match: 8. This CDR3 has 15 amino acids. Per the germline V gene, CDR1 is SGHVS and CDR2 is FNYEAQ. The CDR3 DNA follows: TGTGCCAGCAGCTTGTCCCTAGCGGTTCTCGGGGAGCTGTTTTTT. This translates into CASSLSLAVLGELFF.

As for this clonotype: A junction end diverges from the germline sequence, so it may reflect a read error. The V gene is TRBV5-1, the J gene TRBJ1-4, with D hard to call. Per germline, CDR1 SGHRS and CDR2 YFSETQ. This CDR3 is 14 amino acids long. CDR3 region: CVSSFGTTNEKLFF. The DNA of the CDR3 is TGCGTCAGCAGCTTCGGAACAACTAATGAAAAACTGTTTTTT.

Within the sample, this clonotype is medium-sized. The chain carries TRBV27 and TRBJ1-1; D is possibly TRBD1 (6 bases). Germline V gene lookup returns CDR1 MNHEY and CDR2 SMNVEV (reference sequence). V was cut by 6 bases and J by 10 bases, with 18 bases left in between. The CDR3 runs to 13 residues. The CDR3 reads CASRHPGGPRAFF. The CDR3, as DNA: TGTGCCAGCAGACACCCGGGGGGGCCGAGAGCTTTCTTT.

This clonotype showed up many times. The chain links TRBV20-1 to TRBJ1-5; 7 bases match TRBD1. CDR3 length: 13 amino acids. The V segment lost 4 bases and the J segment 5 bases; nucleotides outside the gene matches: 5. Germline CDR1 DFQATT, CDR2 SNEGSKA (reference sequence). The CDR3: CSATSTGDQPQHF. The CDR3 DNA follows: TGCAGTGCTACATCAACAGGGGATCAGCCCCAGCATTTT.

This clonotype is labeled medium-sized. The chain links TRBV5-1 to TRBJ2-7; D ambiguous. The ends were cut back, 0 bases at V and 0 bases at J, with 10 bases in the middle. CDR3 length: 15 residues. The germline V gene has CDR1 SGHRS and CDR2 YFSETQ. The DNA for the CDR3 is TGCGCCAGCAGCTTGGGGCCAGCGAGCTCCTACGAGCAGTACTTC. As protein: CASSLGPASSYEQYF.

This clonotype was recorded at least ten times. V and J are TRBV11-2 and TRBJ2-2, with 7 bases that match TRBD1. V lost 4 bases and J lost 4; bases outside the gene matches: 6. Per germline, CDR1 SGHAT and CDR2 FQNNGV. The CDR3 totals 15 residues. The CDR3 here is CASSSGQVLTGELFF. CDR3 sequence (DNA): TGTGCCAGCAGCTCAGGACAGGTCCTCACCGGGGAGCTGTTTTTT.

This clonotype was seen a few times. This chain links TRBV28 with TRBJ2-1, with D unclear. The CDR3 extends over 13 amino acids. From germline, CDR1 is MDHEN and CDR2 SYDVKM. V was clipped by 6 bases and J by 4 bases, with 10 bases between them. CDR3 sequence (DNA): TGTGCCAGCAGAACGGGCATTTACAATGAGCAGTTCTTC. This translates into CASRTGIYNEQFF.

This clonotype has a count of ten or more. This chain uses TRBV11-2 with TRBJ2-7; tentatively, D is TRBD2 (6 bases). This CDR3 comprises 15 residues. Germline loops: CDR1 SGHAT, CDR2 FQNNGV. Trimming took off 5 bases at V and 5 bases at J, with 19 bases between the two ends. Here the CDR3 DNA reads TGTGCCAGCAGCCGCTCCGGGCGGGGAAAGGACGAGCAGTACTTC. Amino acids: CASSRSGRGKDEQYF.

The chain employs TRBV20-1 and TRBJ1-1; 7 nucleotides agree with TRBD1. This CDR3 is 13 amino acids long. Germline CDR1 is DFQATT and CDR2 is SNEGSKA (reference sequence). V lost 6 bases and J lost 1; bases outside the gene matches: 5. In DNA, the CDR3 is TGCAGTGCGGAGGGACAGCAGAACACTGAAGCTTTCTTT. This encodes CSAEGQQNTEAFF.

The chain employs TRBV4-1 and TRBJ1-1; perhaps TRBD1 as D (5 bases). V lost 3 bases to trimming and J lost 7 bases, with 18 bases between them. CDR3 length equals 15 residues. CDR1 and CDR2 (germline): MGHRA, YSYEKL. CDR3 in DNA: TGCGCCAGCAGCCAGGCCCCGACAGACTACCTTGAAGCTTTCTTT. Translated, it gives CASSQAPTDYLEAFF.